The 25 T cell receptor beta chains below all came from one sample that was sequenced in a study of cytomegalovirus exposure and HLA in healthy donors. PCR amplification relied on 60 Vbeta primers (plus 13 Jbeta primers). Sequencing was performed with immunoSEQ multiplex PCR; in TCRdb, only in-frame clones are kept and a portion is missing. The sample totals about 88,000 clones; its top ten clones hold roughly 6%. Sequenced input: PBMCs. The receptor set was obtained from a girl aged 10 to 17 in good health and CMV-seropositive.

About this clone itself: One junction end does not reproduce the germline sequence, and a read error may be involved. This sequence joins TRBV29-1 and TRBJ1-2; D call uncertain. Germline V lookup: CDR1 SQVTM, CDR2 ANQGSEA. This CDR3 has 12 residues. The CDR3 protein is CSVDLSGYGYSF. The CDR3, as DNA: TGCAGCGTTGATTTGAGCGGGTATGGCTATTCCTTC.

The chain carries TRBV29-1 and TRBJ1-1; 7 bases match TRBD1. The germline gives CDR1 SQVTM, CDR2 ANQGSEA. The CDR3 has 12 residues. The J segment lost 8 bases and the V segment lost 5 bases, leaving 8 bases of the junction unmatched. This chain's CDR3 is CSVPTGAHEAFF. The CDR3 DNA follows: TGCAGCGTTCCAACAGGGGCGCACGAAGCTTTCTTT.

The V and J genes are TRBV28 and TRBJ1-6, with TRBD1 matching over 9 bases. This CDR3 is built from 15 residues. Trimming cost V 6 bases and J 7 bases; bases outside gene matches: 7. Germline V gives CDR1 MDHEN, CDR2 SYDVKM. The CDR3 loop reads CASSSGQGENSPLHF. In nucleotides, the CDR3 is TGTGCCAGCAGCTCGGGACAGGGTGAGAATTCACCCCTCCACTTT.

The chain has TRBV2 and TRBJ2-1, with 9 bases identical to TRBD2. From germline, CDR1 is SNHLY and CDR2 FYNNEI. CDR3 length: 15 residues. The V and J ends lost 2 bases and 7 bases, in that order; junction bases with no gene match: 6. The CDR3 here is CASSESLAGKNEQFF. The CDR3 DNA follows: TGTGCCAGCAGTGAAAGCCTAGCGGGGAAGAATGAGCAGTTCTTC.

DNA of the CDR3: TGTGCCAGCAGCTTCGGACAGGGGATCGGGGAAAAACTGTTTTTT. It translates to CASSFGQGIGEKLFF. The J gene is TRBJ1-4, the V gene TRBV5-5; 9 bases align to TRBD1. The CDR3 runs 15 residues. Germline assignment: CDR1 SGHKS and CDR2 YYEKEE (reference sequence). Unmatched junction bases numbered 7, after V lost 2 bases and J lost 8 bases.

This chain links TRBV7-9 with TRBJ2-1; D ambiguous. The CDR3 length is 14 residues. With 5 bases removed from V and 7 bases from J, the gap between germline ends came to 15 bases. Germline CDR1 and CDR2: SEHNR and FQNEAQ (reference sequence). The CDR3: CASSPEAQRNEQFF. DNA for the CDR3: TGTGCCAGCAGCCCAGAGGCCCAGAGAAATGAGCAGTTCTTC.

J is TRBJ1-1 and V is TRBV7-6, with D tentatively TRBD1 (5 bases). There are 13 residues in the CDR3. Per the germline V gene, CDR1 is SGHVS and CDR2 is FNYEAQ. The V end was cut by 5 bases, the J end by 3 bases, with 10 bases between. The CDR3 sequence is CASSITRDTEAFF. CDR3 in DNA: TGTGCCAGCAGCATAACCAGGGACACTGAAGCTTTCTTT.

The CDR3 loop reads CASSPGTVGGAQYF. The CDR3 nucleotides are TGTGCCAGCAGCCCGGGGACGGTGGGCGGGGCCCAGTACTTC. V usage is TRBV9 and J usage is TRBJ2-5; D might be TRBD2 (6 bases). V was trimmed by 4 bases and J by 9 bases, leaving 19 bases between them. This CDR3 comprises 14 residues. Germline V gene sequence: CDR1 SGDLS, CDR2 YYNGEE.

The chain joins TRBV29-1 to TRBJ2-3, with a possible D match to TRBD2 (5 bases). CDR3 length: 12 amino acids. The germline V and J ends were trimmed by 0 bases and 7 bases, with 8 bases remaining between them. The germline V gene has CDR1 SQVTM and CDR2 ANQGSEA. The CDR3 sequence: CSVEDDGNTQYF. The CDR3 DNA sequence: TGCAGCGTTGAAGATGACGGGAATACGCAGTATTTT.

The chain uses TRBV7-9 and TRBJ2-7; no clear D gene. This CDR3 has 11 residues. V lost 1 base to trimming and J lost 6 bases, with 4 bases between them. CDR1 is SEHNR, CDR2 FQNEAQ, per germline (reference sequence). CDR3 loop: CASSLDSEQYF. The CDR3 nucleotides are TGTGCCAGCAGCTTAGACTCCGAGCAGTACTTC. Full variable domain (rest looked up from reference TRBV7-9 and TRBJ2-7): DTGVSQNPRHKITKRGQNVTFRCDPISEHNRLYWYRQTLGQGPEFLTYFQNEAQLEKSRLLSDRFSAERPKGSFSTLEIQRTEQGDSAMYLCASSLDSEQYFGPGTRLTVT.

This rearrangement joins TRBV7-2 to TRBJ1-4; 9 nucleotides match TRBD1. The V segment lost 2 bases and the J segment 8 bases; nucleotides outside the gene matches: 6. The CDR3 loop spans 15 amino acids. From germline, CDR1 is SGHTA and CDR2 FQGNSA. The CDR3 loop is CASSLTGGHGEKLFF. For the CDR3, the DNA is TGTGCCAGCAGCTTAACAGGGGGCCATGGCGAAAAACTGTTTTTT.

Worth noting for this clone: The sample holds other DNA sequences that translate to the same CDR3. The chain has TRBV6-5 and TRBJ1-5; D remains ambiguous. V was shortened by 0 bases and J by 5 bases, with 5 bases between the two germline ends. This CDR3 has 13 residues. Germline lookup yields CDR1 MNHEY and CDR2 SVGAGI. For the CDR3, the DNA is TGTGCCAGCAGTTACTCAGGAGATCAGCCCCAGCATTTT. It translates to CASSYSGDQPQHF.

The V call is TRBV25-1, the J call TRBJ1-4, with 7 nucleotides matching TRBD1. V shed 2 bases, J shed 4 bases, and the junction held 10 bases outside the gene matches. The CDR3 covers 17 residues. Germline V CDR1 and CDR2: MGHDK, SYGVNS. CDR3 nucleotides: TGTGCCAGCAGTGAACCGGGTCAGGGGGTGGGTAATGAAAAACTGTTTTTT. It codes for CASSEPGQGVGNEKLFF.

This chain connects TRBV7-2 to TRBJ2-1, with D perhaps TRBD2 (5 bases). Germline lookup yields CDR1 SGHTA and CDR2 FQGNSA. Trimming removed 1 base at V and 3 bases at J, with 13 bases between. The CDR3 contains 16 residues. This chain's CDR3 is CASSLGVALGYNEQFF. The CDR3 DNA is TGTGCCAGCAGCTTAGGGGTAGCGCTGGGCTACAATGAGCAGTTCTTC.

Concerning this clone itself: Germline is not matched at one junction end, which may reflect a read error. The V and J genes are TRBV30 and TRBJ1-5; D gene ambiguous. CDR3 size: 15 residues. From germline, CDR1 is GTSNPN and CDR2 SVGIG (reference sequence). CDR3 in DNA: TGTGCCGGGAGTGTAACGGGATATAGCAATCAGCCCCAGCATTTT. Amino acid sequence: CAGSVTGYSNQPQHF.

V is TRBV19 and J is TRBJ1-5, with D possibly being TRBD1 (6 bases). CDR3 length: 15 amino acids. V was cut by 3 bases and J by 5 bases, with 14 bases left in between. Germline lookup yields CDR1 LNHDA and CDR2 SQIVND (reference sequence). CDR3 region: CASSILQGAHQPQHF. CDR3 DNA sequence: TGTGCCAGTAGTATCCTACAGGGTGCCCATCAGCCCCAGCATTTT. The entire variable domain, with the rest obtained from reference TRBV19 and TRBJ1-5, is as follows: DGGITQSPKYLFRKEGQNVTLSCEQNLNHDAMYWYRQDPGQGLRLIYYSQIVNDFQKGDIAEGYSVSREKKESFPLTVTSAQKNPTAFYLCASSILQGAHQPQHFGDGTRLSIL.

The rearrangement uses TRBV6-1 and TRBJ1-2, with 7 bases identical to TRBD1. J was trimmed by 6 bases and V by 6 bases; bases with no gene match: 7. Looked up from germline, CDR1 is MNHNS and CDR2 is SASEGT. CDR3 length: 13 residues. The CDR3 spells CASRAGTEDGYTF. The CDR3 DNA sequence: TGTGCCAGCAGGGCCGGGACAGAAGATGGCTACACCTTC.

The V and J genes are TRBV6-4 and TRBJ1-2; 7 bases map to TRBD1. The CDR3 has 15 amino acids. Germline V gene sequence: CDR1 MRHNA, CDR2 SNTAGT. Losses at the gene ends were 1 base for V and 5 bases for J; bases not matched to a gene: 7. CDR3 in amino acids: CASSDYPGTAYGYTF. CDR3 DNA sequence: TGTGCCAGCAGTGACTACCCTGGGACAGCGTATGGCTACACCTTC.

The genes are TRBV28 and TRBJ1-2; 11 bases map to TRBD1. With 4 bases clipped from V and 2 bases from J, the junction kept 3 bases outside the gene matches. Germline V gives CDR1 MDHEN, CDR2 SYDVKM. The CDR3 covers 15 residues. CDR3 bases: TGTGCCAGCAGTTCTTGGACAGGGGGCAACTATGGCTACACCTTC. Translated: CASSSWTGGNYGYTF.

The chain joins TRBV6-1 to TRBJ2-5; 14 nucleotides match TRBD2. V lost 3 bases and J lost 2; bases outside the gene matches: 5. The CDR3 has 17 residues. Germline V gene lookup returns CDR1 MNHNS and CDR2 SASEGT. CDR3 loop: CASSEGTSGGPQETQYF. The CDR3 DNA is TGTGCCAGCAGTGAGGGGACTAGCGGGGGACCTCAAGAGACCCAGTACTTC.

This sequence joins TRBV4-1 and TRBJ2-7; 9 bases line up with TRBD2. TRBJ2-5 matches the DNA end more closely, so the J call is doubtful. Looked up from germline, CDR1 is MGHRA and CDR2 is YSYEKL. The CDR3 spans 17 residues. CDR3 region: CASSQGTLAGRGETQYF. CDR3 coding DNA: TGCGCCAGCAGCCAAGGCACGCTAGCGGGGCGCGGGGAGACCCAGTACTTC.

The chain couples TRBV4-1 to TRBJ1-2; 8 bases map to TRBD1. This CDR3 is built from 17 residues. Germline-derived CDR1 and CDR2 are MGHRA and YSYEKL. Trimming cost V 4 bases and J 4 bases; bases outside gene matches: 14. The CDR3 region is CASSLRRGQLGLYGYTF. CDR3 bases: TGCGCCAGCAGCCTCCGCAGGGGGCAATTGGGGCTCTATGGCTACACCTTC.

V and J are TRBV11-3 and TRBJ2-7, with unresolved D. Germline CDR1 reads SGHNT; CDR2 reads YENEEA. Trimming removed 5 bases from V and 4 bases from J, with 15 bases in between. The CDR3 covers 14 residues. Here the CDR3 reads CASSVSSQAYEQYV. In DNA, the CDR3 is TGTGCCAGCAGCGTTTCGAGTCAGGCTTACGAGCAGTACGTC.

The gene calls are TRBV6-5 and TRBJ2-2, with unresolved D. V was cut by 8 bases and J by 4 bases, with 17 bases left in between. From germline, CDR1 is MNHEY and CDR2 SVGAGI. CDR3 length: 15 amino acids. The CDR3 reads CASSVRTFATGELFF. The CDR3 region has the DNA TGTGCCAGCTCAGTAAGAACATTCGCCACCGGGGAGCTGTTTTTT.

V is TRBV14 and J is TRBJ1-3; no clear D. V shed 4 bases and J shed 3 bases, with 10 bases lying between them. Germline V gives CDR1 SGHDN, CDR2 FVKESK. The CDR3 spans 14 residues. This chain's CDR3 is CASSPRGFGNTIYF. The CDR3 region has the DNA TGTGCCAGCAGCCCGCGGGGATTTGGAAACACCATATATTTT.